The 32 T cell receptor beta chains listed next were all sequenced from one sample in a study of blood T cell repertoires in COVID-19. TCRdb's table, derived via immunoSEQ multiplex PCR, lists solely in-frame clones and lacks some. The sample contains some 160,000 clones, about 83% of which appear only once. The specimen sequenced was peripheral blood. The receptors were sampled from a woman aged 70-85 years who had recovered from COVID-19.

The genes are TRBV28 and TRBJ1-2, with D possibly being TRBD1 (6 bases). The CDR3 is 11 residues long. Trimming left V 6 bases short and J 8 bases short, with 10 bases between. From germline, CDR1 is MDHEN and CDR2 SYDVKM. CDR3 DNA: TGTGCCAGCAGCGGGACACGGGGCTACACCTTC. This codes for CASSGTRGYTF.

This clone was counted at least ten times. The chain has TRBV5-1 and TRBJ1-2; D unresolved. Germline CDR1 SGHRS, CDR2 YFSETQ. The CDR3 length is 15 residues. With 5 bases removed from V and 1 base from J, the gap between germline ends came to 15 bases. The CDR3 DNA reads TGCGCCAGCAGTCCGGAGTCGCGCAGTAACTATGGCTACACCTTC. Its translation: CASSPESRSNYGYTF.

This clone was seen a few times. The J gene is TRBJ2-7, the V gene TRBV19; 11 positions match TRBD1. CDR1 and CDR2 (germline): LNHDA, SQIVND (reference sequence). This CDR3 has 15 amino acids. J was trimmed by 2 bases and V by 5 bases; bases with no gene match: 5. The CDR3 sequence is CASSVPGQGAYEQYF. CDR3 nucleotides: TGTGCCAGTAGTGTACCGGGACAGGGGGCCTACGAGCAGTACTTC.

This clone was counted once. The V and J genes are TRBV10-3 and TRBJ1-4; 8 nucleotides match TRBD1. V trimming: 6 bases; J trimming: 3 bases; junction bases outside the gene matches: 3. The CDR3 length is 14 residues. Germline lookup yields CDR1 ENHRY and CDR2 SYGVKD. CDR3 sequence (DNA): TGTGCCATCAGGGGGACAGGTTCTAATGAAAAACTGTTTTTT. It yields the protein CAIRGTGSNEKLFF.

The V gene is TRBV19, the J gene TRBJ2-4; 10 nucleotides line up with TRBD1. The germline V gene encodes CDR1 LNHDA and CDR2 SQIVND (reference sequence). The CDR3 runs 15 residues. V shed 6 bases and J 2 bases; nucleotides not matched to a gene: 4. This CDR3 is CASSVGQGSKNIQYF. CDR3 DNA: TGTGCCAGTAGCGTGGGACAGGGGTCCAAAAACATTCAGTACTTC.

This chain uses TRBV27 with TRBJ2-3, with 11 bases matching TRBD2. The CDR3 contains 20 residues. With V trimmed by 2 bases and J by 4 bases, 17 bases remained unmatched. From germline, CDR1 is MNHEY and CDR2 SMNVEV (reference sequence). This chain's CDR3 is CASSLRLAGGGIGGSDTQYF. The CDR3 bases are TGTGCCAGCAGTTTAAGGCTAGCGGGGGGCGGGATAGGAGGTTCAGATACGCAGTATTTT.

The chain is built from TRBV18 and TRBJ1-4, with 10 bases matching TRBD1. Germline CDR1 reads KGHSH; CDR2 reads LQKENI. V lost 3 bases, J lost 5 bases, and 3 bases stayed unmatched. This CDR3 comprises 15 residues. CDR3 sequence reads: CASSPGQGWNEKLFF. CDR3 nucleotide sequence: TGTGCCAGCTCACCGGGACAGGGGTGGAATGAAAAACTGTTTTTT.

This clone occurred once. CDR3 bases: TGTGCCAGCAGTTTCCCCCCGACAGAGAACTATGGCTACACCTTC. It translates to CASSFPPTENYGYTF. The chain recombines TRBV28 with TRBJ1-2, with D tentatively TRBD1 (5 bases). Germline loops: CDR1 MDHEN, CDR2 SYDVKM. V was trimmed by 3 bases and J by 2 bases, leaving 13 bases between them. The CDR3 spans 15 residues.

The chain uses TRBV12-3 or TRBV12-4 and TRBJ2-7; 11 positions agree with TRBD1. CDR3 length equals 13 residues. Trimming removed 6 bases from V and 9 bases from J; junction bases left unmatched: 7. The CDR3 is CASSPGTGGRQYF. The CDR3 DNA sequence: TGTGCCAGCAGCCCTGGGACAGGGGGACGGCAGTACTTC.

This chain connects TRBV19 to TRBJ1-1, with 7 bases identical to TRBD1. Germline assignment: CDR1 LNHDA and CDR2 SQIVND (reference sequence). Trimming at V came to 3 bases and at J to 2 bases, leaving 3 bases not matched to a gene. The CDR3 has 14 residues. CDR3 nucleotides: TGTGCCAGTAGTATCGGGACAGACAACACTGAAGCTTTCTTT. Translated, it gives CASSIGTDNTEAFF.

This chain links TRBV6-5 with TRBJ2-5; perhaps TRBD1 as D (6 bases). The CDR3 extends over 16 amino acids. V lost 1 base, J lost 7 bases, and 19 bases lay in between. CDR1 and CDR2 from the germline V gene are MNHEY and SVGAGI. The CDR3: CASSYFTGPDGGTQYF. The CDR3 DNA is TGTGCCAGCAGTTACTTCACAGGGCCCGATGGGGGGACCCAGTACTTC.

This chain uses TRBV6-4 with TRBJ2-7; TRBD2 aligns across 8 bases. CDR3 size: 15 residues. CDR1 MRHNA and CDR2 SNTAGT come from the germline V gene. J gave up 0 bases and V 6 bases, and 7 bases lay outside the gene matches. The CDR3: CASSPGGARSYEQYF. The CDR3 coding sequence is TGTGCCAGCAGCCCCGGGGGGGCCCGCTCCTACGAGCAGTACTTC.

The CDR3 here is CAISVGQGSGTEAFF. The CDR3 nucleotides are TGTGCCATCAGTGTGGGACAGGGGTCGGGCACTGAAGCTTTCTTT. The V gene is TRBV10-3, the J gene TRBJ1-1; 10 bases fit TRBD1. CDR3 length: 15 residues. The germline V gene has CDR1 ENHRY and CDR2 SYGVKD. V shed 4 bases, J shed 4 bases, and the junction held 6 bases outside the gene matches.

The V gene is TRBV4-2, the J gene TRBJ2-1, with D tentatively TRBD1 (5 bases). The V gene's germline CDR1 is LGHNA and CDR2 YNFKEQ. The CDR3 extends over 16 amino acids. The V and J ends lost 0 bases and 8 bases respectively, with 17 bases between them. The CDR3 reads CASSQDAAPKGYEQFF. The CDR3, as DNA: TGTGCCAGCAGCCAAGATGCCGCCCCCAAGGGGTATGAGCAGTTCTTC.

J is TRBJ1-5 and V is TRBV28; no definite D call. Germline V CDR1 and CDR2: MDHEN, SYDVKM. The CDR3 consists of 14 residues. Trimming took 4 bases from V and 11 from J, leaving 18 bases between them. Here the CDR3 DNA reads TGTGCCAGCAGTTCGCCCAGTTCGAACATGGCCCAGCATTTT. Protein sequence: CASSSPSSNMAQHF.

For this clone: Other DNA sequences in the sample encode the same CDR3. This chain connects TRBV19 to TRBJ2-5; possible D gene TRBD1, 6 bases. The CDR3 runs 13 residues. The germline gives CDR1 LNHDA, CDR2 SQIVND (reference sequence). V gave up 1 base and J gave up 5 bases, with 8 bases separating them. CDR3 coding DNA: TGTGCCAGTAGTATAGGTAGGGGGGAGACCCAGTACTTC. Translation: CASSIGRGETQYF.

This clone was observed a handful of times. V and J are TRBV6-5 and TRBJ1-1, with 9 nucleotides matching TRBD1. CDR3 length equals 15 residues. V dropped 3 bases and J dropped 5; count of bases not matched to a gene: 7. The V gene's germline CDR1 is MNHEY and CDR2 SVGAGI. The CDR3 protein is CASSYLDRGWTEAFF. CDR3 DNA: TGTGCCAGCAGTTATCTCGACAGGGGGTGGACTGAAGCTTTCTTT.

The rearrangement joins TRBV18 to TRBJ1-4; D is unresolved. The V end lost 0 bases, the J end lost 6 bases, and 11 bases lay between the germline ends. Germline V gives CDR1 KGHSH, CDR2 LQKENI. The CDR3 is 15 amino acids. The CDR3 protein is CASSPPSVGDEKLFF. CDR3 bases: TGTGCCAGCTCACCACCGTCGGTGGGCGATGAAAAACTGTTTTTT.

The J gene is TRBJ2-3, the V gene TRBV4-3, with D possibly being TRBD2 (6 bases). Trimming left V 2 bases short and J 1 base short, with 16 bases between. This CDR3 spans 17 amino acids. Germline V lookup: CDR1 LGHNA, CDR2 YSLEER. CDR3: CASSQSGVADRTDTQYF. The CDR3 DNA is TGCGCCAGCAGCCAAAGTGGGGTAGCGGACCGCACAGATACGCAGTATTTT.

The CDR3: CASSQGASGGLQETQYF. In nucleotides, the CDR3 is TGTGCCAGCAGCCAAGGGGCTAGCGGGGGCCTCCAAGAGACCCAGTACTTC. V gene TRBV3-1 (or the pseudogene TRBV3-2) combines with J gene TRBJ2-5, with 10 bases matching TRBD2. V shed 1 base, J shed 1 base, and the junction held 6 bases outside the gene matches. From germline, CDR1 is LGHDT and CDR2 YNNKEL (reference sequence). The CDR3 sequence is 17 residues long.

The chain uses TRBV10-3 and TRBJ2-2; 7 bases map to TRBD2. J was trimmed by 0 bases and V by 8 bases; bases with no gene match: 6. Germline CDR1 ENHRY, CDR2 SYGVKD. The CDR3 spans 15 residues. The CDR3 reads CAIPTGLPNTGELFF. The CDR3 region has the DNA TGTGCCATCCCCACGGGACTACCGAACACCGGGGAGCTGTTTTTT.

The chain couples TRBV19 to TRBJ1-6; 9 bases agree with TRBD1. Trimming at V came to 3 bases and at J to 10 bases, leaving 7 bases not matched to a gene. Looked up from germline, CDR1 is LNHDA and CDR2 is SQIVND (reference sequence). This CDR3 comprises 15 residues. CDR3 in DNA: TGTGCCAGTAGTATGGGGACAGGGTCGGTCTCACCCCTCCACTTT. This gives the protein CASSMGTGSVSPLHF.

J is TRBJ1-3 and V is TRBV7-9; 8 nucleotides agree with TRBD1. The junction had 3 bases not matched to a gene; V was cut back by 5 bases and J by 0 bases. Per germline, CDR1 SEHNR and CDR2 FQNEAQ (reference sequence). This CDR3 comprises 15 residues. The CDR3 bases are TGTGCCAGCAGCCGACAGGGGAACTCTGGAAACACCATATATTTT. The encoded protein is CASSRQGNSGNTIYF.

This chain uses TRBV5-6 with TRBJ2-1; possibly TRBD2 for D (6 bases). This CDR3 is built from 14 residues. The germline CDR1 and CDR2 sequences are SGHDT and YYEEEE. The V end lost 3 bases, the J end lost 5 bases, and 12 bases lay between the germline ends. Here the CDR3 reads CASSWGLTHNEQFF. The CDR3 DNA sequence: TGTGCCAGCAGCTGGGGACTGACCCACAATGAGCAGTTCTTC.

The chain combines TRBV4-2 with TRBJ1-3; the D gene is possibly TRBD1 (6 bases). The V end lost 1 base, the J end lost 6 bases, and 16 bases lay between the germline ends. There are 16 residues in the CDR3. Germline lookup yields CDR1 LGHNA and CDR2 YNFKEQ. The CDR3 spells CASSQVARGAKNTIYF. Here the CDR3 DNA reads TGTGCCAGCAGCCAAGTGGCTCGGGGGGCGAAAAACACCATATATTTT.

V gene TRBV7-2 combines with J gene TRBJ2-3, with TRBD2 matching over 9 bases. The CDR3 contains 15 residues. The trim removed 1 base at V and 6 bases at J, leaving 5 bases unmatched. Germline-derived CDR1 and CDR2 are SGHTA and FQGNSA. The CDR3 loop is CASSLVAGGADTQYF. The CDR3 region has the DNA TGTGCCAGCAGCTTAGTGGCGGGAGGGGCCGATACGCAGTATTTT. The entire variable domain, with the rest obtained from reference TRBV7-2 and TRBJ2-3, is as follows: GAGVSQSPSNKVTEKGKDVELRCDPISGHTALYWYRQSLGQGLEFLIYFQGNSAPDKSGLPSDRFSAERTGGSVSTLTIQRTQQEDSAVYLCASSLVAGGADTQYFGPGTRLTVL.

The J gene is TRBJ2-2, the V gene TRBV4-2; TRBD2 might be the D (6 bases). The CDR3 runs 16 residues. From germline, CDR1 is LGHNA and CDR2 YNFKEQ. Between the trimmed V and J ends, which lost 1 base and 0 bases, there was a span of 9 bases. The CDR3: CASSQGAGTNTGELFF. DNA of the CDR3: TGTGCCAGCAGCCAAGGGGCGGGGACGAACACCGGGGAGCTGTTTTTT.

This chain connects TRBV6-5 to TRBJ2-2; 9 nucleotides line up with TRBD2. With 5 bases clipped from V and 5 bases from J, the junction kept 6 bases outside the gene matches. This CDR3 has 15 residues. Germline assignment: CDR1 MNHEY and CDR2 SVGAGI. CDR3 amino acids: CASSPRAGGTGELFF. The CDR3, as DNA: TGTGCCAGCAGTCCCCGGGCGGGGGGGACCGGGGAGCTGTTTTTT.

V is TRBV5-6 and J is TRBJ1-6; 7 bases are shared with TRBD1. With 6 bases clipped from V and 7 bases from J, the junction kept 16 bases outside the gene matches. Germline assignment: CDR1 SGHDT and CDR2 YYEEEE. There are 17 residues in the CDR3. The CDR3 here is CASTTLIPGQWNSPLHF. In DNA, the CDR3 is TGTGCCAGCACCACACTAATACCGGGACAGTGGAATTCACCCCTCCACTTT. The complete variable domain, with remaining parts taken from reference TRBV5-6 and TRBJ1-6, reads DAGVTQSPTHLIKTRGQQVTLRCSPKSGHDTVSWYQQALGQGPQFIFQYYEEEERQRGNFPDRFSGHQFPNYSSELNVNALLLGDSALYLCASTTLIPGQWNSPLHFGNGTRLTVT.

The chain is built from TRBV7-2 and TRBJ2-6; no firm D call. The CDR3 contains 15 residues. The V gene's germline CDR1 is SGHTA and CDR2 FQGNSA. V dropped 6 bases and J dropped 0 bases, with 9 bases sitting between them. The CDR3 sequence: CASSYRSSGANVLTF. CDR3 sequence (DNA): TGTGCCAGCAGTTATCGTTCCTCTGGGGCCAACGTCCTGACTTTC.

This rearrangement joins TRBV18 to TRBJ2-3; 9 bases map to TRBD2. The V gene's germline CDR1 is KGHSH and CDR2 LQKENI. V was clipped by 2 bases and J by 1 base; unmatched bases: 10. The CDR3 spans 18 residues. CDR3 protein: CASSPFVGASGGTDTQYF. DNA of the CDR3: TGTGCCAGCTCACCATTTGTGGGCGCTAGCGGGGGCACAGATACGCAGTATTTT. The whole variable domain, remainder taken from reference TRBV18 and TRBJ2-3, is NAGVMQNPRHLVRRRGQEARLRCSPMKGHSHVYWYRQLPEEGLKFMVYLQKENIIDESGMPKERFSAEFPKEGPSILRIQQVVRGDSAAYFCASSPFVGASGGTDTQYFGPGTRLTVL.

This chain links TRBV5-1 with TRBJ2-2, with D tentatively TRBD2 (6 bases). Germline V gene sequence: CDR1 SGHRS, CDR2 YFSETQ. The CDR3 runs to 15 residues. The germline V and J ends were trimmed by 4 bases and 1 base, with 11 bases remaining between them. CDR3 nucleotides: TGCGCCAGCAGCCCGTTGCGGGGGAACACCGGGGAGCTGTTTTTT. Protein: CASSPLRGNTGELFF.